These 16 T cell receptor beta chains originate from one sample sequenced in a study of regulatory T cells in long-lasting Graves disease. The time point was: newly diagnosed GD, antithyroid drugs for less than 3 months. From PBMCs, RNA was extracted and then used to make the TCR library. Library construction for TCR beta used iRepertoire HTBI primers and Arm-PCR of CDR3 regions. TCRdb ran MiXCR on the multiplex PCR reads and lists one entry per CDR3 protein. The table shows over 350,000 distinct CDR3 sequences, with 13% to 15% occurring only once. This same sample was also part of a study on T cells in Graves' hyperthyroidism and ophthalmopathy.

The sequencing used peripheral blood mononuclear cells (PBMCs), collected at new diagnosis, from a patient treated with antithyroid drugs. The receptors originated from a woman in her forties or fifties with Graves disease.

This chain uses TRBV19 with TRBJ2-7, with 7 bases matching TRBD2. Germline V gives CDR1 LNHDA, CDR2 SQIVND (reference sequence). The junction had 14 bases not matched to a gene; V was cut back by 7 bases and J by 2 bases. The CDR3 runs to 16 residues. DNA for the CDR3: TGTGCCAGTACCTCCGGGGAGGGGTCATTAACCTACGAGCAGTACTTC. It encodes CASTSGEGSLTYEQYF.

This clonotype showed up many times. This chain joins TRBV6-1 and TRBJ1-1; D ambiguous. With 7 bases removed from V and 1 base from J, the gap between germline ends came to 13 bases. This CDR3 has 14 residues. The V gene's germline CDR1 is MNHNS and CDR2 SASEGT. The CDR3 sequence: CASTGPPPNTEAFF. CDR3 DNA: TGTGCCAGCACAGGACCGCCCCCGAACACTGAAGCTTTCTTT.

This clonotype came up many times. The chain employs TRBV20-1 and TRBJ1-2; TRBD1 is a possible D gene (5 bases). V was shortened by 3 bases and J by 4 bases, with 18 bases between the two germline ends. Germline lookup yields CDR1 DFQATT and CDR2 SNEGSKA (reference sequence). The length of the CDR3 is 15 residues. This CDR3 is CSARWLNTGRYGYTF. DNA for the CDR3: TGCAGTGCTAGGTGGCTCAATACAGGACGCTATGGCTACACCTTC.

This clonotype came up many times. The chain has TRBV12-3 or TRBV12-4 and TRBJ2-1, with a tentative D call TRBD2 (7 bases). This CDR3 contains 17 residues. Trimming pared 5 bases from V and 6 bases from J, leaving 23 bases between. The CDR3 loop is CASSPRGRLAATNEQFF. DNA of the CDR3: TGTGCCAGCAGTCCCAGGGGCCGGCTAGCGGCGACCAATGAGCAGTTCTTC.

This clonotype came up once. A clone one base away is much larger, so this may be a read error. The CDR3 here is CASSGPGSSHNEQFF. The CDR3 DNA follows: TGTGCCAGCAGTGGACCCGGGAGCTCCCACAATGAGCAGTTCTTC. The V call is TRBV11-3, the J call TRBJ2-1, with a tentative D call TRBD2 (6 bases). This CDR3 comprises 15 residues. Germline lookup yields CDR1 SGHNT and CDR2 YENEEA.

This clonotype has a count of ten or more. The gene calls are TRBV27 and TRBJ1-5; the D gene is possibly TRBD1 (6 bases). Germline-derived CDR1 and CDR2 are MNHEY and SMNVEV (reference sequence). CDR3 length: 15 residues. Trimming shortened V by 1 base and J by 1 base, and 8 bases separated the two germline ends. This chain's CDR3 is CASSLFQGSNQPQHF. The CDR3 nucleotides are TGTGCCAGCAGTTTATTCCAGGGGAGCAATCAGCCCCAGCATTTT.

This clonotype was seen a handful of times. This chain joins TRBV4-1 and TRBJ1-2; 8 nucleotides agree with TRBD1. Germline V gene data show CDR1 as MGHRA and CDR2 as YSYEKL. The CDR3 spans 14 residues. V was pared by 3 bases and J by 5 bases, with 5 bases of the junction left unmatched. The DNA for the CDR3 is TGCGCCAGCAGCCATAGGACAGGGCGTTATGGCTACACCTTC. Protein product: CASSHRTGRYGYTF.

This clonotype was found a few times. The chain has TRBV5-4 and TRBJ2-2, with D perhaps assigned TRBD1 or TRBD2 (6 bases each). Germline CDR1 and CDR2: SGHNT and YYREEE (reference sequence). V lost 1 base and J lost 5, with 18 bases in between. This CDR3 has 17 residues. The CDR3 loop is CASSLYPGARRTGELFF. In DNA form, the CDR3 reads TGTGCCAGCAGCTTGTATCCGGGGGCGAGAAGGACCGGGGAGCTGTTTTTT.

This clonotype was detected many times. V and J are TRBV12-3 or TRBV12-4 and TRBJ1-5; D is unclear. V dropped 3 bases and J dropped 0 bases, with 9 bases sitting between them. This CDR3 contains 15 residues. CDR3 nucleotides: TGTGCCAGCAGTTTGAGAGGGAATAGCAATCAGCCCCAGCATTTT. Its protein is CASSLRGNSNQPQHF.

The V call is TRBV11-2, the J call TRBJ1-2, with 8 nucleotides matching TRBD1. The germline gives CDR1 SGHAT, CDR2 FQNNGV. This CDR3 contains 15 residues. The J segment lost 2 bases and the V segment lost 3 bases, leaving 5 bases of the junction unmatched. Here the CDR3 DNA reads TGTGCCAGCAGCTTTACGGGACAGGCGAACTATGGCTACACCTTC. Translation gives CASSFTGQANYGYTF.

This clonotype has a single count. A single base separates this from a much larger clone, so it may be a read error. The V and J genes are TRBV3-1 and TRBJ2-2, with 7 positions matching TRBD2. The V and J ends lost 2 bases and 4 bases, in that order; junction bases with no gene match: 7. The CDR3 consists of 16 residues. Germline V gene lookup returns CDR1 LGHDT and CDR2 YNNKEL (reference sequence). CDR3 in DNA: TGTGCCAGCAGCCAAATCGTGGGAGGGCGCACCGGGGAGCTGTTTTTT. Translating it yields CASSQIVGGRTGELFF.

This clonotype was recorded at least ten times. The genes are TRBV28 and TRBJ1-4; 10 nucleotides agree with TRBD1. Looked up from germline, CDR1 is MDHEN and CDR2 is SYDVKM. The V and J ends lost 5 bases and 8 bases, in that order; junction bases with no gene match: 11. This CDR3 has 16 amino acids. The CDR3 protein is CASSTTRTGGSEKLFF. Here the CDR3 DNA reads TGTGCCAGCAGTACAACCCGGACAGGGGGTAGCGAAAAACTGTTTTTT.

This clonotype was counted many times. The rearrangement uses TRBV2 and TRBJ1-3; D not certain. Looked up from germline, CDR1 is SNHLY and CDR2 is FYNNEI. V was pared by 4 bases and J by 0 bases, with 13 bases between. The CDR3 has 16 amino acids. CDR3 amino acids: CASSVGSAISGNTIYF. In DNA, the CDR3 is TGTGCCAGCAGTGTCGGCAGTGCGATCTCTGGAAACACCATATATTTT.

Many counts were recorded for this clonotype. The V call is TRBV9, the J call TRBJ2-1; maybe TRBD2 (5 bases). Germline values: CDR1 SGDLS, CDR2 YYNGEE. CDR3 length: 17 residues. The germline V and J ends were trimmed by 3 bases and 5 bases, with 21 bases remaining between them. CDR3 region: CASSGGARVLGNNEQFF. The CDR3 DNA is TGTGCCAGCAGCGGAGGAGCGCGGGTTCTAGGTAACAATGAGCAGTTCTTC.

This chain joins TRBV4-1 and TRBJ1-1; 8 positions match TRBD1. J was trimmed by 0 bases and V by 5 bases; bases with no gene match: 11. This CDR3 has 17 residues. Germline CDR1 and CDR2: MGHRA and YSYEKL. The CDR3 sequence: CASSKTGQATLNTEAFF. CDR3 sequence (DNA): TGCGCCAGCAGCAAAACGGGACAGGCCACCTTGAACACTGAAGCTTTCTTT.

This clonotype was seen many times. In nucleotides, the CDR3 is TGTGCCAGCAAAGTTTTCGGGCAGGGCCGTTACAATGAGCAGTTCTTC. Translated: CASKVFGQGRYNEQFF. The rearrangement joins TRBV11-2 to TRBJ2-1; D is perhaps TRBD1 (5 bases). Germline V gene sequence: CDR1 SGHAT, CDR2 FQNNGV. The CDR3 runs 16 residues. Trimming left V 7 bases short and J 4 bases short, with 20 bases between.